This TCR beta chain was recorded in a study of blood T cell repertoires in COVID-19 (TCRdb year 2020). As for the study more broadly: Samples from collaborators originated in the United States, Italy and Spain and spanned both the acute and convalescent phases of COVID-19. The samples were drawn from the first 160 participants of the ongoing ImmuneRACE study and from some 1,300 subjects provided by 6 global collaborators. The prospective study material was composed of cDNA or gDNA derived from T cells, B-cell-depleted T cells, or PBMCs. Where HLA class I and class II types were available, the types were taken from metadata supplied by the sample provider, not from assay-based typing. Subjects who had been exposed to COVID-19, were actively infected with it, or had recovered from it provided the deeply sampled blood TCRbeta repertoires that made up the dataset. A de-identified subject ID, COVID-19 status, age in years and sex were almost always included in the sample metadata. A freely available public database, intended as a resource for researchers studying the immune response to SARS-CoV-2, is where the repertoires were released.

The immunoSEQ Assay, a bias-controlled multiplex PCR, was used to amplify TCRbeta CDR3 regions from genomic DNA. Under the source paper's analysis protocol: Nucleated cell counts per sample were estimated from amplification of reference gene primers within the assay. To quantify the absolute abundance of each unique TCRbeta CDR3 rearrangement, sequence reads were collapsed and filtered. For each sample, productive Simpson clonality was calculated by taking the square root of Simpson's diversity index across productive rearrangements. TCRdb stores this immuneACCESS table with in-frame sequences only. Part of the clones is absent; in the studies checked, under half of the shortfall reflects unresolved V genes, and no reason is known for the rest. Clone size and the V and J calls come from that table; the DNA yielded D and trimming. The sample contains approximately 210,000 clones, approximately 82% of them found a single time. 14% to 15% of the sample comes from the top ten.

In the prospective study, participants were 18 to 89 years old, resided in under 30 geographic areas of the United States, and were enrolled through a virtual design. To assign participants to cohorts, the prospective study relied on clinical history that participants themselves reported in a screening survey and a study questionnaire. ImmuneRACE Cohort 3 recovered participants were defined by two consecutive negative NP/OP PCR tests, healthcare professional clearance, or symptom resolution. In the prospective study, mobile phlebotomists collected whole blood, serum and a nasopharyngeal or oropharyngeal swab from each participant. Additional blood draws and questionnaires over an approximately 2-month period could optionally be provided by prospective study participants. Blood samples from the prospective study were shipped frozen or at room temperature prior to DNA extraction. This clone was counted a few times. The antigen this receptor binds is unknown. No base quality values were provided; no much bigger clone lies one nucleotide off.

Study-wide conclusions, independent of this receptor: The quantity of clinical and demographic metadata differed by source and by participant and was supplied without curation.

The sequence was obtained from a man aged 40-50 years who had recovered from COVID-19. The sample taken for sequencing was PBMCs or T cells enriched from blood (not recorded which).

The bases are TGTGCCACCAGTGCGACAGGGGGCCGGGACAATGAGCAGTTCTTC. Its amino acids are CATSATGGRDNEQFF. The chain was built from TRBV24-1 and TRBJ2-1; 10 bases in the junction line up with TRBD1. CDR1 and CDR2, per the germline V gene, are KGHDR and SFDVKD. The CDR3 runs 15 residues from the cysteine to the phenylalanine. The sequence is cut down to CDR3 DNA, 45 bases in frame from base 1. V has 5 bases trimmed and J has 5 bases trimmed; junction bases matching no gene number 5.